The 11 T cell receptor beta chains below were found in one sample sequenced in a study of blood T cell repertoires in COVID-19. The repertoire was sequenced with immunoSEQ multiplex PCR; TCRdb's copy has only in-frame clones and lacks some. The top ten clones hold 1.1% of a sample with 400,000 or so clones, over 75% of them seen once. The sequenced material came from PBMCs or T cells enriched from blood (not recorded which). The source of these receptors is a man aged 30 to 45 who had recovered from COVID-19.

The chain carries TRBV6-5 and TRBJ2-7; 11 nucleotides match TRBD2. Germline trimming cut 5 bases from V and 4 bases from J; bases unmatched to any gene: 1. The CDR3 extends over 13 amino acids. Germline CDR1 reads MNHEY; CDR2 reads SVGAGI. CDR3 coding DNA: TGTGCCAGCAGTAGACTAGCGGGGTACGAGCAGTACTTC. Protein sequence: CASSRLAGYEQYF.

CDR3 nucleotide sequence: TGTGCCAGCAGCTTGGCCCTTGGGGCTACCGGGGAGCTGTTTTTT. Protein sequence: CASSLALGATGELFF. The chain employs TRBV5-4 and TRBJ2-2; possibly TRBD1 for D (5 bases). The CDR3 sequence is 15 residues long. From germline, CDR1 is SGHNT and CDR2 YYREEE (reference sequence). Trimming removed 0 bases from V and 5 bases from J, with 11 bases in between.

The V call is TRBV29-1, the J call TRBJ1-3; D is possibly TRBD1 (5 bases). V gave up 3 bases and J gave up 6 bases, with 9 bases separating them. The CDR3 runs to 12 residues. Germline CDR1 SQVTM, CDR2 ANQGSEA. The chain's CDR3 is CSVEGLTNTIYF. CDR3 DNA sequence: TGCAGCGTTGAGGGGCTTACAAACACCATATATTTT.

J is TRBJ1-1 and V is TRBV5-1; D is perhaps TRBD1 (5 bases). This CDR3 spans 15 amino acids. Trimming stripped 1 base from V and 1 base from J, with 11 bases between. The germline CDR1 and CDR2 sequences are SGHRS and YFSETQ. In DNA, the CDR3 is TGCGCCAGCAGCTTGCATTCAGGGCAGAACACTGAAGCTTTCTTT. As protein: CASSLHSGQNTEAFF.

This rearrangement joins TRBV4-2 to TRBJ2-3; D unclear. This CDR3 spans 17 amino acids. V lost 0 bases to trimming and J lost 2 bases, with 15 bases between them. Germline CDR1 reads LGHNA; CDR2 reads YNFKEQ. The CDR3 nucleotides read TGTGCCAGCAGCCAAGAGGTTGACTCCCTCTACACAGATACGCAGTATTTT. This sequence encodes CASSQEVDSLYTDTQYF.

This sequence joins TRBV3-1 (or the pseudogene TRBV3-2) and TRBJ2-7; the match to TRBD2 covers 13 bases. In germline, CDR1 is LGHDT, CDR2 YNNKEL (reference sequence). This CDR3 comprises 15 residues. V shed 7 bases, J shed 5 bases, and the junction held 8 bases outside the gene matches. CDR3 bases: TGTGCCAGCACCCAGGGACTAGCGGGGTCCCACGAGCAGTACTTC. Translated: CASTQGLAGSHEQYF.

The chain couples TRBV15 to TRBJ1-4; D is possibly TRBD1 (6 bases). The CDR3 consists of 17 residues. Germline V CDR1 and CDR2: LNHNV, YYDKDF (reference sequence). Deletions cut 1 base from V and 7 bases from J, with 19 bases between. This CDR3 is CATSRVQGPGIGEKLFF. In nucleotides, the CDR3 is TGTGCCACCAGCAGAGTACAGGGCCCAGGGATAGGTGAAAAACTGTTTTTT.

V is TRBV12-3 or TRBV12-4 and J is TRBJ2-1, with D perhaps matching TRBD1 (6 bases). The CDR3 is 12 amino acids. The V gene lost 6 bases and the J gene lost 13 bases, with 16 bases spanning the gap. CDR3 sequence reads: CASRRAQGAQFF. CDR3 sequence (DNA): TGTGCCAGCAGACGAGCACAGGGTGCTCAGTTCTTC.

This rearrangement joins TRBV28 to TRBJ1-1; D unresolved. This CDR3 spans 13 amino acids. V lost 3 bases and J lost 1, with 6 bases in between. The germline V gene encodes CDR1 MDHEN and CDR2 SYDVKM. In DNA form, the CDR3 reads TGTGCCAGCAGTTTCCGGAGGAACACTGAAGCTTTCTTT. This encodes CASSFRRNTEAFF.

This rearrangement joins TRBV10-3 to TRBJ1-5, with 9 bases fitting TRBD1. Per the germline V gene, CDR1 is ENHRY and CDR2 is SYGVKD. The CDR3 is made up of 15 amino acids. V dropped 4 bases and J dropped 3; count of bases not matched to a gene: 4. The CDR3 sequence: CAISAQGADNQPQHF. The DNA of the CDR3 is TGTGCCATCAGTGCACAGGGGGCGGACAATCAGCCCCAGCATTTT.

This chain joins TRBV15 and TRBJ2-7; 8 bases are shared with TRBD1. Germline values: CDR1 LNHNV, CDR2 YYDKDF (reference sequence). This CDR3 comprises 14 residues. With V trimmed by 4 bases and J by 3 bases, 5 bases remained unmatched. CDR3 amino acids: CATSNGQGYYEQYF. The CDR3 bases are TGTGCCACCAGCAATGGACAGGGATACTACGAGCAGTACTTC.